The 20 T cell receptor beta chains below all came from one sample that was sequenced in a study of cytomegalovirus exposure and HLA in healthy donors. This PCR relied on a set of 60 Vbeta primers and 13 Jbeta primers. Some clones are missing from TCRdb's copy, which holds only in-frame ones; the method was immunoSEQ multiplex PCR. The sample includes roughly 280,000 clones, roughly two thirds of them seen just once. Sequenced: PBMCs. Every receptor here comes from a female donor in good health and CMV-seronegative.

The J gene is TRBJ1-2, the V gene TRBV19, with D maybe TRBD1 (5 bases). The CDR3 is 13 amino acids. Trimming removed 6 bases from V and 4 bases from J, with 12 bases in between. The germline gives CDR1 LNHDA, CDR2 SQIVND (reference sequence). The CDR3 sequence is CASSLRGGYGYTF. CDR3 bases: TGTGCCAGTAGCCTAAGGGGAGGCTATGGCTACACCTTC.

This rearrangement joins TRBV6-6 to TRBJ2-7; D gene ambiguous. Trimming removed 0 bases from V and 3 bases from J, with 9 bases in between. The CDR3 length is 14 residues. CDR1 and CDR2 from the germline V gene are MNHNY and SVGAGI (reference sequence). The CDR3 spells CASSYSDSYYEQYF. The CDR3 nucleotides read TGTGCCAGCAGTTACTCCGACTCGTACTACGAGCAGTACTTC.

V is TRBV10-3 and J is TRBJ2-3, with a tentative D call TRBD1 (5 bases). The CDR3 totals 17 residues. V lost 11 bases, J lost 0 bases, and 24 bases lay in between. The germline CDR1 and CDR2 sequences are ENHRY and SYGVKD. Here the CDR3 DNA reads TGTGCCGTTAGTGGCCCCCCTGACAGACCTAGCACAGATACGCAGTATTTT. This gives the protein CAVSGPPDRPSTDTQYF.

The chain combines TRBV11-2 with TRBJ2-3; possibly TRBD2 for D (6 bases). Germline assignment: CDR1 SGHAT and CDR2 FQNNGV. The CDR3 contains 16 residues. With 1 base removed from V and 2 bases from J, the gap between germline ends came to 13 bases. CDR3 sequence: CASSLVAGSNTDTQYF. In DNA form, the CDR3 reads TGTGCCAGCAGCTTAGTCGCGGGAAGTAACACAGATACGCAGTATTTT.

This clone was seen only a few times. V usage is TRBV28 and J usage is TRBJ1-2; TRBD1 agrees at 9 bases. V dropped 8 bases and J dropped 8; count of bases not matched to a gene: 12. The CDR3 covers 14 residues. Germline CDR1 reads MDHEN; CDR2 reads SYDVKM. CDR3 sequence reads: CASSLEQGARGYTF. The DNA of the CDR3 is TGTGCCAGCTCGCTGGAACAGGGGGCGCGAGGCTACACCTTC.

The CDR3 region is CASSQEVRDISYEQYF. The CDR3 DNA is TGCGCCAGCAGCCAAGAGGTCAGGGATATTTCCTACGAGCAGTACTTC. The rearrangement links TRBV4-1 to TRBJ2-7; TRBD1 might be the D (5 bases). Germline V gene data show CDR1 as MGHRA and CDR2 as YSYEKL. The CDR3 covers 16 residues. V was pared by 0 bases and J by 1 base, with 13 bases between.

The V gene is TRBV2, the J gene TRBJ2-2; D might be TRBD2 (6 bases). This CDR3 comprises 14 residues. The V gene's germline CDR1 is SNHLY and CDR2 FYNNEI. Trimming took 11 bases from V and 2 from J, leaving 15 bases between them. The chain's CDR3 is CASRGTRNTGELFF. For the CDR3, the DNA is TGTGCCTCACGAGGGACTCGAAACACCGGGGAGCTGTTTTTT.

This sequence joins TRBV7-9 and TRBJ2-7; the match to TRBD2 covers 9 bases. Germline V lookup: CDR1 SEHNR, CDR2 FQNEAQ (reference sequence). This CDR3 region has 16 residues. J was trimmed by 3 bases and V by 1 base; bases with no gene match: 7. The CDR3 nucleotides are TGTGCCAGCAGCTTAGTGAGGGCGGGAGGGGGCTACGAGCAGTACTTC. Protein product: CASSLVRAGGGYEQYF.

The chain recombines TRBV21-1 with TRBJ2-5; the table gives TRBD2 as D, unverified against the DNA. TRBV21-1 is flagged as a pseudogene. The CDR3 length is 16 residues. The CDR3 coding sequence is TGTGCCAGCAGCCATGCCCCAATGAGGCTACAAGAGACCCAGTACTTC. This translates into CASSHAPMRLQETQYF.

The chain carries TRBV9 and TRBJ2-1; D perhaps matches TRBD2 (5 bases). Trimming removed 4 bases at V and 10 bases at J, with 15 bases between. This CDR3 region has 13 residues. The germline V gene encodes CDR1 SGDLS and CDR2 YYNGEE. CDR3 DNA: TGTGCCAGCAGCCTTAGGACTGCCCAGGAGCAGTTCTTC. Translating gives CASSLRTAQEQFF. The full variable domain, in which reference TRBV9 and TRBJ2-1 provide the parts outside the CDR3, is DSGVTQTPKHLITATGQRVTLRCSPRSGDLSVYWYQQSLDQGLQFLIQYYNGEERAKGNILERFSAQQFPDLHSELNLSSLELGDSALYFCASSLRTAQEQFFGPGTRLTVL.

The rearrangement uses TRBV7-6 and TRBJ2-7; possibly TRBD1 for D (6 bases). The germline V and J ends were trimmed by 1 base and 0 bases, with 13 bases remaining between them. The CDR3 consists of 16 residues. The germline gives CDR1 SGHVS, CDR2 FNYEAQ. The CDR3 region is CASSLVRQENSYEQYF. For the CDR3, the DNA is TGTGCCAGCAGCTTAGTACGACAGGAGAACTCCTACGAGCAGTACTTC. The full variable domain, completed using reference TRBV7-6 and TRBJ2-7, is GAGVSQSPRYKVTKRGQDVALRCDPISGHVSLYWYRQALGQGPEFLTYFNYEAQQDKSGLPNDRFSAERPEGSISTLTIQRTEQRDSAMYRCASSLVRQENSYEQYFGPGTRLTVT.

This chain links TRBV15 with TRBJ1-2; D is unclear. Trimming took 0 bases from V and 5 from J, leaving 7 bases between them. Germline CDR1 and CDR2: LNHNV and YYDKDF (reference sequence). The CDR3 loop spans 13 amino acids. The CDR3 protein is CATSRDRMYGYTF. As DNA, the CDR3 is TGTGCCACCAGCAGAGACAGAATGTATGGCTACACCTTC.

The chain is built from TRBV18 and TRBJ1-2, with D possibly matching TRBD1 (6 bases). Trimming shortened V by 0 bases and J by 1 base, and 9 bases separated the two germline ends. The CDR3 runs to 15 residues. Germline CDR1 KGHSH, CDR2 LQKENI. The CDR3 region is CASSPPAGVNYGYTF. The CDR3, as DNA: TGTGCCAGCTCACCACCGGCAGGGGTTAACTATGGCTACACCTTC.

The chain uses TRBV5-1 and TRBJ2-1; 7 bases are shared with TRBD2. The V and J ends lost 4 bases and 0 bases, in that order; junction bases with no gene match: 7. This CDR3 comprises 16 residues. Germline assignment: CDR1 SGHRS and CDR2 YFSETQ. For the CDR3, the DNA is TGCGCCAGCAGCCGCGAGGGAGGGAGCTCCTACAATGAGCAGTTCTTC. It translates to CASSREGGSSYNEQFF.

The chain joins TRBV15 to TRBJ2-4, with D possibly TRBD1 on 5 matching bases. The CDR3 is 14 residues long. Between the trimmed V and J ends, which lost 1 base and 3 bases, there was a span of 7 bases. In germline, CDR1 is LNHNV, CDR2 YYDKDF (reference sequence). The CDR3 loop is CATSRGTGKNIQYF. The CDR3, as DNA: TGTGCCACCAGCAGAGGTACAGGCAAAAACATTCAGTACTTC.

This chain connects TRBV7-9 to TRBJ2-1, with 8 positions matching TRBD1. J gave up 2 bases and V 5 bases, and 11 bases lay outside the gene matches. The CDR3 has 17 amino acids. From germline, CDR1 is SEHNR and CDR2 FQNEAQ (reference sequence). CDR3 coding DNA: TGTGCCAGCAGCCCTAGTTACGGACAGGGAGCCTACAATGAGCAGTTCTTC. Translating it yields CASSPSYGQGAYNEQFF.

This clone turned up a few times. The V and J genes are TRBV6-1 and TRBJ1-3; tentative D call: TRBD1 (6 bases). Germline CDR1 and CDR2: MNHNS and SASEGT. V gave up 6 bases and J gave up 11 bases, with 20 bases separating them. The CDR3 is made up of 14 amino acids. CDR3 region: CASRQGAPPLPIYF. CDR3 coding DNA: TGTGCCAGCAGACAGGGAGCACCTCCCCTCCCCATATATTTT.

The V and J genes are TRBV27 and TRBJ2-7, with 7 positions matching TRBD2. The trim removed 3 bases at V and 2 bases at J, leaving 7 bases unmatched. The CDR3 spans 15 residues. Germline-derived CDR1 and CDR2 are MNHEY and SMNVEV (reference sequence). For the CDR3, the DNA is TGTGCCAGCAGTTTTGATAAGCGGGGACCCTACGAGCAGTACTTC. Its translation: CASSFDKRGPYEQYF.

The V call is TRBV10-3, the J call TRBJ2-6, with D possibly being TRBD2 (5 bases). CDR1 is ENHRY, CDR2 SYGVKD, per germline. Trimming took 5 bases from V and 2 from J, leaving 13 bases between them. The CDR3 is made up of 16 amino acids. CDR3 DNA sequence: TGTGCCATCAGTCGTAATGAGGGCGCTGGGGCCAACGTCCTGACTTTC. This gives the protein CAISRNEGAGANVLTF.

This clone was seen just once. The chain recombines TRBV6-5 with TRBJ1-4; TRBD1 is a possible D gene (5 bases). Germline V gene lookup returns CDR1 MNHEY and CDR2 SVGAGI. This CDR3 spans 14 amino acids. V dropped 2 bases and J dropped 9 bases, with 13 bases sitting between them. CDR3 nucleotide sequence: TGTGCCAGCAGTTACAGCCAGGGTCGGCAAAAACTGTTTTTT. As protein: CASSYSQGRQKLFF.